The 23 T cell receptor beta chains below all came from one sample that was sequenced in a study of monozygotic twins with inflammatory bowel disease (dated by TCRdb to about 2019). The library was built by means of 5' RACE. TCRdb records Illumina HiSeq 2500 as the sequencer. After reprocessing by TCRdb, each CDR3 protein sequence is one entry, and no DNA is given. This sample's table carries about 160,000 distinct CDR3 sequences. The ten biggest clones cover 2.4% of the sample. The sample consisted of blood. These TCRs come from a human donor with ulcerative colitis or Crohn's disease, or a healthy co-twin of an affected twin (not recorded which).

The chain uses TRBV11-2 and TRBJ1-2; TCRdb's D call, TRBD1, is unchecked because there is no DNA. CDR3 length: 12 residues. Looked up from germline, CDR1 is SGHAT and CDR2 is FQNNGV. The CDR3 reads CASSSGTAGYTF.

The rearrangement links TRBV3-1 to TRBJ1-6. The CDR3 runs 17 residues. The V gene's germline CDR1 is LGHDT and CDR2 YNNKEL (reference sequence). The CDR3 protein is CASSDEGVGSYNSPLHF. The full variable domain, its missing parts supplied by reference TRBV3-1 and TRBJ1-6, is DTAVSQTPKYLVTQMGNDKSIKCEQNLGHDTMYWYKQDSKKFLKIMFSYNNKELIINETVPNRFSPKSPDKAHLNLHINSLELGDSAVYFCASSDEGVGSYNSPLHFGNGTRLTVT.

The V gene is TRBV19, the J gene TRBJ1-5. This CDR3 is built from 14 residues. CDR1 and CDR2 (germline): LNHDA, SQIVND (reference sequence). CDR3 sequence: CASSPRSDNQPQHF.

The CDR3 region is CASSLGLGGYNEQFF. The rearrangement links TRBV5-1 to TRBJ2-1; TCRdb calls TRBD2, which cannot be checked without DNA. This CDR3 spans 15 amino acids. Germline assignment: CDR1 SGHRS and CDR2 YFSETQ.

The rearrangement uses TRBV7-3 and TRBJ1-1; TCRdb returns TRBD1, unconfirmable since there is no DNA. CDR1 is SGHTA, CDR2 FQGTGA, per germline. The CDR3 has 14 residues. CDR3 sequence reads: CASSSQGENTEAFF.

The chain employs TRBV19 and TRBJ2-1. This CDR3 is 13 amino acids long. The germline CDR1 and CDR2 sequences are LNHDA and SQIVND (reference sequence). The CDR3 region is CASSIQLYNEQFF.

V usage is TRBV20-1 and J usage is TRBJ2-1; TCRdb designates TRBD2, a call that cannot be tested without DNA. The CDR3 contains 19 residues. Germline CDR1 DFQATT, CDR2 SNEGSKA (reference sequence). CDR3 residues: CSAIVWGLAGVSSYNEQFF.

V usage is TRBV6-5 and J usage is TRBJ1-4; the D gene TCRdb calls, TRBD1, cannot be checked with no DNA. The CDR3 extends over 13 amino acids. The germline V gene has CDR1 MNHEY and CDR2 SVGAGI. This chain's CDR3 is CASSWTGGEKLFF.

V gene TRBV13 combines with J gene TRBJ2-7; as DNA is missing, the TRBD1 call by TCRdb cannot be tested. Germline V gene sequence: CDR1 PRHDT, CDR2 FYEKMQ (reference sequence). The CDR3 runs 14 residues. This chain's CDR3 is CASRLRPGTYEQYF.

The V and J genes are TRBV5-6 and TRBJ2-1; the TCRdb call, TRBD1, lacks DNA for checking. Germline values: CDR1 SGHDT, CDR2 YYEEEE. The CDR3 is made up of 14 amino acids. CDR3 sequence: CASSLEGPSGEQFF.

This chain connects TRBV6-2 or TRBV6-3 to TRBJ2-1; the D call from TCRdb, TRBD2, cannot be confirmed without DNA. This CDR3 contains 16 residues. The germline CDR1 and CDR2 sequences are MNHEY and SVGEGT. The CDR3 is CASSYESGETYNEQFF.

The chain uses TRBV6-5 and TRBJ1-1. The CDR3 covers 16 residues. Germline CDR1 MNHEY, CDR2 SVGAGI. The CDR3 reads CASSRGTVKTNTEAFF.

CDR3 sequence reads: CASGIPGQGQETQYF. The chain links TRBV5-6 to TRBJ2-5; TCRdb returns TRBD1, unconfirmable since there is no DNA. CDR3 size: 15 residues. CDR1 SGHDT and CDR2 YYEEEE come from the germline V gene. Full variable domain (remainder filled in from reference TRBV5-6 and TRBJ2-5): DAGVTQSPTHLIKTRGQQVTLRCSPKSGHDTVSWYQQALGQGPQFIFQYYEEEERQRGNFPDRFSGHQFPNYSSELNVNALLLGDSALYLCASGIPGQGQETQYFGPGTRLLVL.

This chain connects TRBV15 to TRBJ2-5; TCRdb designates TRBD2, a call that cannot be tested without DNA. In germline, CDR1 is LNHNV, CDR2 YYDKDF (reference sequence). The CDR3 is 18 amino acids. CDR3 amino acids: CATSRNLVVGSGEETQYF.

This chain connects TRBV20-1 to TRBJ1-6. Germline assignment: CDR1 DFQATT and CDR2 SNEGSKA (reference sequence). The CDR3 totals 14 residues. The CDR3 sequence: CSASLSPDNSPLHF.

This rearrangement joins TRBV5-1 to TRBJ2-2; there is no DNA to check the TCRdb D call of TRBD1. Germline V lookup: CDR1 SGHRS, CDR2 YFSETQ. The CDR3 contains 14 residues. This CDR3 reads CASSWTGDTGELFF.

The chain employs TRBV18 and TRBJ2-3; TCRdb proposes TRBD1, but this gene call is untestable without DNA. This CDR3 is 17 amino acids long. The V gene's germline CDR1 is KGHSH and CDR2 LQKENI. CDR3 protein: CASSRVAGDRRADTQYF.

The chain combines TRBV12-3 or TRBV12-4 with TRBJ1-5; TCRdb outputs TRBD1, but without DNA this stays unchecked. The length of the CDR3 is 16 residues. CDR3 amino acids: CASSPGQVGGNQPQHF.

The V gene is TRBV7-6, the J gene TRBJ2-7; TCRdb indicates TRBD1, and absent DNA this call remains unverified. The CDR3 consists of 15 residues. Germline V gene sequence: CDR1 SGHVS, CDR2 FNYEAQ. The CDR3 protein is CASSSRQGRTYEQYF.

The V gene is TRBV7-8, the J gene TRBJ1-4; with no DNA, the TCRdb D assignment of TRBD1 cannot be verified. CDR1 and CDR2 from the germline V gene are SGHVS and FQNEAQ. The CDR3 runs 14 residues. The CDR3 sequence: CASSLVREGRKLFF.

This chain links TRBV7-2 with TRBJ2-7; the TCRdb call, TRBD2, lacks DNA for checking. Per germline, CDR1 SGHTA and CDR2 FQGNSA. This CDR3 contains 15 residues. The CDR3: CASSLMSLADYEQYF.

The chain carries TRBV5-1 and TRBJ1-4; the TRBD1 assignment by TCRdb is unverifiable without DNA. Germline V gives CDR1 SGHRS, CDR2 YFSETQ. The CDR3 has 15 amino acids. Here the CDR3 reads CASSWLSGAEEKLFF.

The chain uses TRBV6-4 and TRBJ2-3; the D call from TCRdb, TRBD2, cannot be confirmed without DNA. The CDR3 consists of 19 residues. Germline CDR1 is MRHNA and CDR2 is SNTAGT. This CDR3 reads CASSDSMDWRGFLPDTQYF.